The 22 T cell receptor delta chains in this list originate from one sample, sequenced in a study of gamma delta lymphoproliferative disorders and STAT genes (dated by TCRdb to the late 2010s). For TCR sequencing, genomic DNA was taken from peripheral blood mononuclear cells isolated from both patients and controls. Library prep was done by multiplex PCR. Sequenced on an Illumina MiSeq. The public reads were reprocessed by TCRdb using CATT, and rows of matching DNA were later combined. The sample data list about 3,400 delta-chain clones, and more than 0.95% of these were observed just once. The top ten hold 20% to 30% of the sample. Sequenced material: blood. The receptors come from a human donor in good health.

This clone was detected a few times. Translating this DNA gives a protein that differs at residue 6 from the TCRdb one, which belongs to a much larger clone; a read error is likely, and the protein shown is this translation. The chain links TRDV2 to TRDJ1; TRDD2 aligns across 7 bases. Germline assignment: CDR1 GEAIGNYY and CDR2 EKD. The trim removed 3 bases at V and 1 base at J, leaving 22 bases unmatched. The CDR3 is 20 amino acids. The CDR3 DNA reads as TGTGCCTGTGACCCGTTCCCCAACTTTTCCTACGGGGCGCCCACCGATAAACTCATCTTT. Its protein product is CACDPFPNFSYGAPTDKLIF.

This clone was found a few times. A single base is all that separates this from a far larger clone, so a read error is likely. Other DNA sequences in this sample translate to the same CDR3. The chain is built from TRDV2 and TRDJ3; 10 positions match TRDD3. The ends lost 0 bases at V and 3 bases at J; junction bases unmatched: 19. The germline CDR1 and CDR2 sequences are GEAIGNYY and EKD. The CDR3 sequence is 23 residues long. In DNA form, the CDR3 reads TGTGCCTGTGACACCGTCTCTGGAGGGGGATACGCCTCACAGGACTGGGACACCCGACAGATGTTTTTC. It yields the protein CACDTVSGGGYASQDWDTRQMFF.

The CDR3 DNA is TGTGCTCTTGGGGAAATCACTTTCCTGAAATACTGGAGTATCGATAAACTCATCTTT. As protein: CALGEITFLKYWSIDKLIF. The V gene is TRDV1, the J gene TRDJ1; tentative D call: TRDD1 (6 bases). Assignment of the J gene here rests on matching the DNA to germline, because TCRdb gives none. The CDR3 spans 19 residues. V lost 2 bases and J 4 bases, leaving 26 bases between the germline ends. Germline V gene data show CDR1 as TSWWSYY and CDR2 as QGS.

This clone was seen only a few times. The TCRdb protein comes from a much larger clone and disagrees with this DNA's translation at residue 5, likely due to a read error; the protein given here is derived from the DNA. The rearrangement uses TRDV2 and TRDJ1, with a tentative D call TRDD3 (6 bases). The CDR3 sequence is 17 residues long. Germline assignment: CDR1 GEAIGNYY and CDR2 EKD. V shed 3 bases and J shed 0 bases, with 19 bases lying between them. The CDR3 sequence is CACDAVWGPSDTDKLIF. Here the CDR3 DNA reads TGTGCCTGTGACGCCGTCTGGGGACCCTCCGACACCGATAAACTCATCTTT.

For this clone: The protein given by TCRdb reflects a much larger clone and differs at residue 9 from this DNA's translation, likely from a read error; the protein shown is the DNA's translation. The V call is TRDV2, the J call TRDJ1; TRDD3 agrees at 8 bases. The CDR3 runs to 17 residues. Trimming took 3 bases from V and 7 from J; bases not matched to a gene: 18. Germline V gene data show CDR1 as GEAIGNYY and CDR2 as EKD. The chain's CDR3 is CACDRLGGAVQGGKLIF. The CDR3 nucleotides read TGTGCCTGTGACCGACTGGGGGGGGCCGTTCAAGGTGGTAAACTCATCTTT.

About this clone itself: This DNA's translation differs at residue 10 from TCRdb's protein, which comes from a much larger clone; a read error is likely, and the protein shown is translated from the DNA. The gene calls are TRDV2 and TRDJ1, with TRDD3 matching 13 bases. V was clipped by 3 bases and J by 1 base; unmatched bases: 4. Germline V gene lookup returns CDR1 GEAIGNYY and CDR2 EKD. The CDR3 sequence is 16 residues long. CDR3 sequence reads: CACDLLGDTPTDKLIF. The CDR3 DNA reads as TGTGCCTGTGACCTACTGGGGGATACGCCCACCGATAAACTCATCTTT.

This clone has a handful of counts. The likely explanation is a read error, given a far larger clone one base away. Other DNA sequences in the sample encode the same CDR3. The chain couples TRDV2 to TRDJ1; D call uncertain. The V gene's germline CDR1 is GEAIGNYY and CDR2 EKD. V was trimmed by 3 bases and J by 2 bases, leaving 15 bases between them. The CDR3 contains 15 residues. This CDR3 is CACDVLGSSTDKLIF. The CDR3 nucleotides read TGTGCCTGTGACGTACTCGGGTCTTCTACCGATAAACTCATCTTT.

Worth noting for this clone: A far larger clone is a single base away, which makes a read error likely. At the DNA level, this CDR3 is encoded by other sequences in the same sample as well. The chain couples TRDV2 to TRDJ1; perhaps TRDD3 as D (6 bases). In germline, CDR1 is GEAIGNYY, CDR2 EKD. The CDR3 is made up of 16 amino acids. CDR3 DNA sequence: TGTGCCTGCGACACCGTGGGGATTCCATACACCGATAAACTCATCTTT. It encodes CACDTVGIPYTDKLIF.

A remark on this clone: Since a far larger clone is one base different, this is likely a read error. Other DNA sequences of this sample code for an identical CDR3. V gene TRDV2 combines with J gene TRDJ3; unclear D gene. Per the germline V gene, CDR1 is GEAIGNYY and CDR2 is EKD. V gave up 3 bases and J gave up 1 base, with 24 bases separating them. This CDR3 spans 21 amino acids. The DNA of the CDR3 is TGTGCCTGTGACCCCGGTGCCCTCGGATCTGGAGGGTCCTGGGACACCCGACAGATGTTTTTC. Its translation is CACDPGALGSGGSWDTRQMFF.

This clone showed up just a few times. TCRdb's listed protein matches a much larger clone and diverges from this DNA's translation at residue 6, likely through a read error; the protein shown comes from the DNA. The CDR3 protein is CACDTAGWATDKLIF. DNA for the CDR3: TGTGCCTGTGACACGGCTGGATGGGCCACCGATAAACTCATCTTT. V is TRDV2 and J is TRDJ1; D is ambiguous. The CDR3 is made up of 15 amino acids. CDR1 is GEAIGNYY and CDR2 is EKD in the germline V gene. V was cut by 1 base and J by 1 base, with 12 bases left in between.

The chain is built from TRDV1 and TRDJ1; 8 bases line up with TRDD2. The length of the CDR3 is 22 residues. Germline CDR1 TSWWSYY, CDR2 QGS. V trimming: 1 base; J trimming: 0 bases; junction bases outside the gene matches: 22. The CDR3 loop reads CALGEPIAFLALWGSHTDKLIF. CDR3 nucleotides: TGTGCTCTTGGGGAACCGATAGCCTTCCTAGCCCTCTGGGGCAGTCACACCGATAAACTCATCTTT.

Notes on this clone: A far larger clone is off by one base, so a read error is likely. Different DNA sequences within this sample yield the same CDR3. This rearrangement joins TRDV1 to TRDJ1; 9 bases agree with TRDD3. Germline CDR1 and CDR2: TSWWSYY and QGS. The CDR3 runs to 19 residues. The DNA of the CDR3 is TGCGCTCTTGGGGAACTAAAGCCGTACTGGGGGAGGTACACCGATAAACTCATCTTT. This codes for CALGELKPYWGRYTDKLIF.

On this clone itself: The translation of this DNA and the TCRdb protein of a much larger clone differ at residue 9, probably owing to a read error; the protein shown here is translated from the DNA. Distinct nucleotide sequences in the sample also encode this CDR3. The chain uses TRDV2 and TRDJ1; TRDD3 aligns across 8 bases. This CDR3 has 21 residues. The germline gives CDR1 GEAIGNYY, CDR2 EKD. J gave up 2 bases and V 0 bases, and 22 bases lay outside the gene matches. For the CDR3, the DNA is TGTGCCTGTGACACCGTTTCTACAGGAACCTCCCGGGGGATAAAAACCGATAAACTCATCTTT. Its translation: CACDTVSTGTSRGIKTDKLIF.

This clone was recorded a few times. The chain recombines TRDV2 with TRDJ1; 7 nucleotides match TRDD3. The CDR3 spans 14 residues. V trimming: 3 bases; J trimming: 6 bases; junction bases outside the gene matches: 9. Germline-derived CDR1 and CDR2 are GEAIGNYY and EKD. The CDR3 protein is CACDPMGDSNKLIF. The CDR3 region has the DNA TGTGCCTGTGACCCGATGGGGGACAGCAATAAACTCATCTTT.

This clone was recorded a few times. It may be a read error: a sequence one base away is much more abundant. The chain uses TRDV1 and TRDJ3, with 9 bases aligning to TRDD3. The CDR3 is 23 residues long. The trim removed 3 bases at V and 3 bases at J, leaving 21 bases unmatched. Germline values: CDR1 TSWWSYY, CDR2 QGS. The CDR3 loop reads CALGDQGLPSVLGESWDTRQMFF. The CDR3 DNA follows: TGTGCTCTTGGGGACCAAGGCCTTCCATCTGTACTGGGGGAAAGCTGGGACACCCGACAGATGTTTTTC.

In the case of this clone: Translating this DNA gives a protein that differs at residue 5 from the TCRdb one, which belongs to a much larger clone; a read error is likely, and the protein shown is this translation. The same CDR3 also results from other DNA sequences found in this sample. The V and J genes are TRDV2 and TRDJ1; 9 bases are a match to TRDD3. Germline V gene data show CDR1 as GEAIGNYY and CDR2 as EKD. Germline trimming cut 3 bases from V and 3 bases from J; bases unmatched to any gene: 7. The CDR3 runs to 15 residues. The CDR3 loop is CACDAVGDRADKLIF. The CDR3 nucleotides read TGTGCCTGTGACGCCGTGGGGGATAGGGCCGATAAACTCATCTTT.

A remark on this clone: The protein recorded in TCRdb matches a much larger clone and deviates from this DNA's translation at residue 8, suggesting a read error; the protein here is obtained by translating the DNA. This chain links TRDV2 with TRDJ3, with TRDD3 matching over 7 bases. This CDR3 spans 21 amino acids. Germline V gives CDR1 GEAIGNYY, CDR2 EKD. V shed 1 base and J 0 bases; nucleotides not matched to a gene: 14. In DNA, the CDR3 is TGTGCCTGTGACACAATAGCCGAGGATACGCGAAGCTCCTGGGACACCCGACAGATGTTTTTC. This sequence encodes CACDTIAEDTRSSWDTRQMFF.

With regard to this clone: A far bigger clonotype differs at one base, so this is likely a read error. This same CDR3 is encoded by further DNA sequences in the sample. The chain carries TRDV2 and TRDJ1, with D perhaps TRDD3 (5 bases). The CDR3 runs 20 residues. V was pared by 0 bases and J by 0 bases, with 25 bases between. Germline CDR1 reads GEAIGNYY; CDR2 reads EKD. CDR3 sequence reads: CACDTLSDRSTGTYTDKLIF. In DNA, the CDR3 is TGTGCCTGTGACACCCTTTCTGATAGAAGTACTGGAACCTACACCGATAAACTCATCTTT.

This clone was detected a few times. V gene TRDV2 combines with J gene TRDJ1, with TRDD3 matching over 9 bases. Germline CDR1 is GEAIGNYY and CDR2 is EKD. The CDR3 has 17 residues. Trimming cost V 3 bases and J 4 bases; bases outside gene matches: 14. The CDR3 sequence is CACDPASRGIHRDKLIF. DNA for the CDR3: TGTGCCTGTGACCCAGCATCTCGGGGGATACACCGCGATAAACTCATCTTT.

With respect to this clone: A read error is likely here: a far larger clone is one base away. The gene calls are TRDV2 and TRDJ1; 7 nucleotides line up with TRDD3. The CDR3 length is 16 residues. Per the germline V gene, CDR1 is GEAIGNYY and CDR2 is EKD. The CDR3 spells CACGTVGGSYTDKLIF. For the CDR3, the DNA is TGTGCCTGTGGCACCGTGGGGGGATCCTATACCGATAAACTCATCTTT.

This sequence joins TRDV1 and TRDJ1; 8 bases match TRDD3. There are 20 residues in the CDR3. CDR1 and CDR2 (germline): TSWWSYY, QGS. V shed 0 bases, J shed 0 bases, and the junction held 15 bases outside the gene matches. CDR3 loop: CALGELGWGLGDKYTDKLIF. DNA of the CDR3: TGTGCTCTTGGGGAACTGGGTTGGGGCCTGGGGGACAAGTACACCGATAAACTCATCTTT.

This clone was detected a few times. With a far larger clone one base away, a read error is the likely cause. Other DNA sequences of this sample code for an identical CDR3. V usage is TRDV2 and J usage is TRDJ1; D is uncertain. Germline assignment: CDR1 GEAIGNYY and CDR2 EKD. CDR3 length: 16 residues. In nucleotides, the CDR3 is TGTGCCTGTGACCCCATAATCGCGGGAGACACCGATAAGCTCATCTTT. Encoded protein: CACDPIIAGDTDKLIF.